This TCR beta chain originates from a study of T cell responses to AZD1222 COVID-19 vaccine. CDR1 is SGHTA, CDR2 FQGNSA, per germline. The CDR3 has 14 amino acids. Measured with immunoSEQ multiplex PCR; TCRdb has only the in-frame clones, and not every one. Of about 120,000 clones in the sample, about 91% were seen once. With respect to this clone: Its specificity is unknown. A read error may account for a junction end that differs from germline.

Study-level findings and limits: Nearly half of spike-specific TCRs reportedly target unmutated variant regions. Baseline seropositives among AZD1222 recipients totaled only five to seven.

Here the sequenced sample was peripheral blood, taken on day 0 of AZD1222 vaccination. The chain uses TRBV7-2 and TRBJ1-5, with 8 bases that match TRBD1. This TCR was sampled from an adult in good health. As DNA, the CDR3 is TGTGCCAGCACCTTACAGGGGGGCGGTCAGCCCCAGCATTTT. This encodes CASTLQGGGQPQHF.